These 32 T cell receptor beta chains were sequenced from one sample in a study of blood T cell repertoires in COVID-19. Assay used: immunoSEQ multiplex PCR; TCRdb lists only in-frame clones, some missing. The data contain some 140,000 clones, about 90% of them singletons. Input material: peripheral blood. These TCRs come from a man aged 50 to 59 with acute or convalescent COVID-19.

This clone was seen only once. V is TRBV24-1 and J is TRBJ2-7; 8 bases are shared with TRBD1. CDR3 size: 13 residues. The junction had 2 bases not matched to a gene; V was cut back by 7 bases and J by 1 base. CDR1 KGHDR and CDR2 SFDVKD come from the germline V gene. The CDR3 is CATSRGPSYEQYF. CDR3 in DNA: TGTGCCACCAGCAGGGGGCCATCCTACGAGCAGTACTTC.

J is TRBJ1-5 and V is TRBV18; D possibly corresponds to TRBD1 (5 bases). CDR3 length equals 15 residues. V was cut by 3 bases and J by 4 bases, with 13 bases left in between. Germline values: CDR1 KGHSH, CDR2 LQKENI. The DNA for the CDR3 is TGTGCCAGCTCACCCCCAGGGTTGGAGAATCAGCCCCAGCATTTT. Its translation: CASSPPGLENQPQHF. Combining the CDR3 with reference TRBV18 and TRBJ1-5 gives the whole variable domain NAGVMQNPRHLVRRRGQEARLRCSPMKGHSHVYWYRQLPEEGLKFMVYLQKENIIDESGMPKERFSAEFPKEGPSILRIQQVVRGDSAAYFCASSPPGLENQPQHFGDGTRLSIL.

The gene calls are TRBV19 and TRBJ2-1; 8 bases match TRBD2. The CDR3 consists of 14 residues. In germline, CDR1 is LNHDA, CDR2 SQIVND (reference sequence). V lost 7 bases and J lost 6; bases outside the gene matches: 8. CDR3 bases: TGTGCCAGTACCCCTGACGGGAGGGTCAATGAGCAGTTCTTC. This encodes CASTPDGRVNEQFF. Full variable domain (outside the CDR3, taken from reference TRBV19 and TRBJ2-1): DGGITQSPKYLFRKEGQNVTLSCEQNLNHDAMYWYRQDPGQGLRLIYYSQIVNDFQKGDIAEGYSVSREKKESFPLTVTSAQKNPTAFYLCASTPDGRVNEQFFGPGTRLTVL.

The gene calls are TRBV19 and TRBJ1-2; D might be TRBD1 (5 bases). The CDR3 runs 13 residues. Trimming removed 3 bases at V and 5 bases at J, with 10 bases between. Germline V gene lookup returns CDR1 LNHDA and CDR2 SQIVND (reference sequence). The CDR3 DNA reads TGTGCCAGTAGTATTGGTCAGGGTTATGGCTACACCTTC. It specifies CASSIGQGYGYTF.

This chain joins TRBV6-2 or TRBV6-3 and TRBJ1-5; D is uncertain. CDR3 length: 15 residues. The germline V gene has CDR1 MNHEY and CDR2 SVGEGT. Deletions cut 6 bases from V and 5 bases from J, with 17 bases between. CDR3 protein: CASSPPGSGDQPQHF. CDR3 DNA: TGTGCCAGCAGCCCCCCGGGCAGCGGCGATCAGCCCCAGCATTTT.

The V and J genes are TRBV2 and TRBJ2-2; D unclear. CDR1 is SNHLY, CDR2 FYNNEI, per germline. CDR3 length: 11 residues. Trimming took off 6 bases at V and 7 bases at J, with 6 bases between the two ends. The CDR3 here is CASRGVGELFF. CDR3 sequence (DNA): TGTGCCAGCAGAGGAGTCGGGGAGCTGTTTTTT.

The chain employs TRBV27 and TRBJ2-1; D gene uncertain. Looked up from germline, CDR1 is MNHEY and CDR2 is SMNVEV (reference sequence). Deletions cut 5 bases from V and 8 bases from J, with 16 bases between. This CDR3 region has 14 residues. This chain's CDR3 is CASSPAFRRDEQFF. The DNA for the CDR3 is TGTGCCAGCAGTCCCGCCTTCAGGCGAGATGAGCAGTTCTTC.

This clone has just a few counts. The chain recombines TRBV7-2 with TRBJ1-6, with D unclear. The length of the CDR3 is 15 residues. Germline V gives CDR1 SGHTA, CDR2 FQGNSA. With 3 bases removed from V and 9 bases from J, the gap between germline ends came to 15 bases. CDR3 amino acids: CASSFRHILGSPLHF. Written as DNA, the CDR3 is TGTGCCAGCAGCTTCCGACACATCTTGGGTTCACCCCTCCACTTT.

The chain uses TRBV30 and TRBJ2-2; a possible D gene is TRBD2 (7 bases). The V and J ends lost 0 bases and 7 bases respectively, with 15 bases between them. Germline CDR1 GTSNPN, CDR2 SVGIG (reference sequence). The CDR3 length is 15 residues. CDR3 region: CAWSVVGGPGGELFF. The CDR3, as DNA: TGTGCCTGGAGTGTGGTGGGGGGGCCCGGCGGGGAGCTGTTTTTT.

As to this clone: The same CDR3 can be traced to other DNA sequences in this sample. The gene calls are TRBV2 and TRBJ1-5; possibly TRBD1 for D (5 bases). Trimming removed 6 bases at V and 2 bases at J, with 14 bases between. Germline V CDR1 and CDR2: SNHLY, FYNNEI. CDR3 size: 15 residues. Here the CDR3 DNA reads TGTGCCAGCAGCCCGGGACCGGGGGGCAATCAGCCCCAGCATTTT. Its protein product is CASSPGPGGNQPQHF.

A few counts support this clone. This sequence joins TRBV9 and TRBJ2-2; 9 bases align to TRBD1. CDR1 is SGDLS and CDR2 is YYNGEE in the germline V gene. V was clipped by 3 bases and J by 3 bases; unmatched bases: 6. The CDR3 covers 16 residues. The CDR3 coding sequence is TGTGCCAGCAGCGAGCGGACAGGGGTAGACACCGGGGAGCTGTTTTTT. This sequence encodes CASSERTGVDTGELFF.

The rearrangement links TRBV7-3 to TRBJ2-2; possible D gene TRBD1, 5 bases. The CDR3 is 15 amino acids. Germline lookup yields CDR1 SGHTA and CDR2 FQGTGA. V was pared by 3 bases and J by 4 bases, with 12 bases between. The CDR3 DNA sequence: TGTGCCAGCAGCTTCGACAGACCAGGCACCGGGGAGCTGTTTTTT. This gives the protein CASSFDRPGTGELFF.

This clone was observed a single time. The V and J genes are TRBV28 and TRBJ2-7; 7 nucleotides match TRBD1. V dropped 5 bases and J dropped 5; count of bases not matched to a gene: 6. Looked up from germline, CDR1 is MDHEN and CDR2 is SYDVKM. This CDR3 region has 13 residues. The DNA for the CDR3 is TGTGCCAGCAGTCGACAGGGCGGCAACGAGCAGTACTTC. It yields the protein CASSRQGGNEQYF.

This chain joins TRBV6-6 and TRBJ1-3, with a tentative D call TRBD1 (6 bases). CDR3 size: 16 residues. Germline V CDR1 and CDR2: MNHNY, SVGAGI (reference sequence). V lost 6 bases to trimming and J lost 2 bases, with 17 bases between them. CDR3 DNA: TGTGCCAGCAGCTTAGGTGACAGGTATACTGGAAACACCATATATTTT. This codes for CASSLGDRYTGNTIYF.

CDR3 in DNA: TGTGCCACCACGCCGGGACTGGGTCGAAACTATGGCTACACCTTC. This codes for CATTPGLGRNYGYTF. The J gene is TRBJ1-2, the V gene TRBV6-6; the D gene is possibly TRBD1 (5 bases). Germline V gene lookup returns CDR1 MNHNY and CDR2 SVGAGI (reference sequence). CDR3 length equals 15 residues. V lost 10 bases, J lost 2 bases, and 20 bases lay in between.

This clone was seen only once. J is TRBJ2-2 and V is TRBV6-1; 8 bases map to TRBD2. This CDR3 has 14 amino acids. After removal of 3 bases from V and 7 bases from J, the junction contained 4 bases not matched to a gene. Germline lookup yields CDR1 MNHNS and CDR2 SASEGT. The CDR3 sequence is CASSDQRGFGELFF. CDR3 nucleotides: TGTGCCAGCAGTGATCAGCGGGGGTTCGGGGAGCTGTTTTTT.

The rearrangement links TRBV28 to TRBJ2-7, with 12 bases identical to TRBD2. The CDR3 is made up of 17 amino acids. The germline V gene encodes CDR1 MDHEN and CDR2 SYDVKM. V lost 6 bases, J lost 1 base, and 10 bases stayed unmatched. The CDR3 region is CASSRGLAGSRSYEQYF. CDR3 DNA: TGTGCCAGCAGCCGTGGACTAGCGGGGAGTCGGTCCTACGAGCAGTACTTC.

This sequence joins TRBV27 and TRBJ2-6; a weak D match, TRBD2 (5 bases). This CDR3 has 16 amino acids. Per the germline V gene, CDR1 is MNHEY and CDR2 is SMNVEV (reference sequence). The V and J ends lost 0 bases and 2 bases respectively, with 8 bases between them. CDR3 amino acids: CASSLSSGAGANVLTF. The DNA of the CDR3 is TGTGCCAGCAGTTTATCCTCCGGGGCTGGGGCCAACGTCCTGACTTTC.

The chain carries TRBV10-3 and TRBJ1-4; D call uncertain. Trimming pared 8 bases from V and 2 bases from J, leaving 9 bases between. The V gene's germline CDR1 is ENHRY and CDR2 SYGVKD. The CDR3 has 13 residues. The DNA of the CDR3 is TGTGCCATCCAGAGGGATACTAATGAAAAACTGTTTTTT. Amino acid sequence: CAIQRDTNEKLFF.

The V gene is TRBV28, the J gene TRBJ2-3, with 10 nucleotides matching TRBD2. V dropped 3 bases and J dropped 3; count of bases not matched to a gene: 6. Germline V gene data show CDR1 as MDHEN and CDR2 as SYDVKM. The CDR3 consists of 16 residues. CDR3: CASSFQSGGGTDTQYF. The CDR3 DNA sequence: TGTGCCAGCAGTTTTCAGAGCGGGGGGGGTACAGATACGCAGTATTTT.

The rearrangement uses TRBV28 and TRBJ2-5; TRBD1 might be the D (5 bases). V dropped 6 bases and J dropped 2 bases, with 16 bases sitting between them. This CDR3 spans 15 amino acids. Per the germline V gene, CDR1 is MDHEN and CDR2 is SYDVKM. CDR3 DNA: TGTGCCAGCAGCTTAAGGGCAGGGCGTCAAGAGACCCAGTACTTC. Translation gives CASSLRAGRQETQYF.

CDR3 region: CASSYGTSGSRTDTQYF. The CDR3 DNA reads as TGTGCCAGCAGTTACGGGACTAGCGGAAGCCGCACAGATACGCAGTATTTT. The genes are TRBV27 and TRBJ2-3; 11 nucleotides agree with TRBD2. In germline, CDR1 is MNHEY, CDR2 SMNVEV (reference sequence). The V segment lost 4 bases and the J segment 1 base; nucleotides outside the gene matches: 7. The CDR3 length is 17 residues.

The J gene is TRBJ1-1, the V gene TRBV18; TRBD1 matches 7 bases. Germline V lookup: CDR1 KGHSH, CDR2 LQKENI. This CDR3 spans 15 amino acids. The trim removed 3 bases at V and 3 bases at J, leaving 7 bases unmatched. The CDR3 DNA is TGTGCCAGCTCACCTCGGACAGGTCCATACACTGAAGCTTTCTTT. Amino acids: CASSPRTGPYTEAFF.

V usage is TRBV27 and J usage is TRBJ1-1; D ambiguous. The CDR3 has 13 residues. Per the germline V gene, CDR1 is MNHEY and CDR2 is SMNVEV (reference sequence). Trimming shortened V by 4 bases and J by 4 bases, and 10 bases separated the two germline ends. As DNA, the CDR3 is TGTGCCAGCAGTTATAGCGGACCCACTGAAGCTTTCTTT. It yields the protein CASSYSGPTEAFF.

The CDR3: CASSLGAGTGGETQYF. DNA of the CDR3: TGTGCCAGCAGCTTAGGGGCCGGGACAGGGGGTGAGACCCAGTACTTC. The chain combines TRBV7-2 with TRBJ2-5; 11 positions match TRBD1. The CDR3 runs 16 residues. From germline, CDR1 is SGHTA and CDR2 FQGNSA. Unmatched junction bases numbered 6, after V lost 1 base and J lost 5 bases.

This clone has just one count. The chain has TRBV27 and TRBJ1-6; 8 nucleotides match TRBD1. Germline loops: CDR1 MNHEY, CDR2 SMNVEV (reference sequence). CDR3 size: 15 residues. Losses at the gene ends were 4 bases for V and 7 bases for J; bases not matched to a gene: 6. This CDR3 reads CASSSRTGRNSPLHF. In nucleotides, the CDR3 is TGTGCCAGCAGTTCCCGGACAGGGCGGAATTCACCCCTCCACTTT.

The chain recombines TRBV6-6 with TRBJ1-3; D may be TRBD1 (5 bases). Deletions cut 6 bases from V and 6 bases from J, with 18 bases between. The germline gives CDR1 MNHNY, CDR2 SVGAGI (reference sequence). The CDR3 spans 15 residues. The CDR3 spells CASSYIGAGVNTIYF. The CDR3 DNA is TGTGCCAGCAGCTACATAGGGGCTGGGGTAAACACCATATATTTT.

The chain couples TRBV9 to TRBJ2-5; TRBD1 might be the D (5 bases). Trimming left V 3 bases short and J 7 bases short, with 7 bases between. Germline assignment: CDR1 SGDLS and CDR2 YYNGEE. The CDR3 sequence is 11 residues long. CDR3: CASSAQGTQYF. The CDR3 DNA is TGTGCCAGCAGCGCCCAGGGGACCCAGTACTTC.

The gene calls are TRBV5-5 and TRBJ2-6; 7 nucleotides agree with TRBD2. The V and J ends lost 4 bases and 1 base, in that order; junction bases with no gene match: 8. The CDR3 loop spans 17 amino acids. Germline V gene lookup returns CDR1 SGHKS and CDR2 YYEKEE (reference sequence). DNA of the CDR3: TGTGCCAGCAGCCTTGAAGCGCGGGGGTCTGGGGCCAACGTCCTGACTTTC. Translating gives CASSLEARGSGANVLTF.

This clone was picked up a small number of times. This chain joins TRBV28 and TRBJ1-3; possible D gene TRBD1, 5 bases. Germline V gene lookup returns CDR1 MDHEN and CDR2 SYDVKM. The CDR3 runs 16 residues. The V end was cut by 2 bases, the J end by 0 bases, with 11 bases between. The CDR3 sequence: CASSLPHRSSGNTIYF. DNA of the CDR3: TGTGCCAGCAGTTTACCCCACAGGAGCTCTGGAAACACCATATATTTT.

In DNA form, the CDR3 reads TGTGCCAGTAGTCGACAGTCATTATTCCAAGAGACCCAGTACTTC. It codes for CASSRQSLFQETQYF. This chain links TRBV19 with TRBJ2-5; D may be TRBD1 (5 bases). Germline CDR1 is LNHDA and CDR2 is SQIVND (reference sequence). Trimming stripped 5 bases from V and 1 base from J, with 14 bases between. This CDR3 spans 15 amino acids.

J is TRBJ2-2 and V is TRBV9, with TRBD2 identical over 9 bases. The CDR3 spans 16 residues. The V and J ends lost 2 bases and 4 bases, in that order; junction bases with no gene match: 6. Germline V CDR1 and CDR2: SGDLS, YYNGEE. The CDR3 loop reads CASSVGGRGFTGELFF. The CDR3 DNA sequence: TGTGCCAGCAGCGTTGGCGGGAGGGGTTTCACCGGGGAGCTGTTTTTT.